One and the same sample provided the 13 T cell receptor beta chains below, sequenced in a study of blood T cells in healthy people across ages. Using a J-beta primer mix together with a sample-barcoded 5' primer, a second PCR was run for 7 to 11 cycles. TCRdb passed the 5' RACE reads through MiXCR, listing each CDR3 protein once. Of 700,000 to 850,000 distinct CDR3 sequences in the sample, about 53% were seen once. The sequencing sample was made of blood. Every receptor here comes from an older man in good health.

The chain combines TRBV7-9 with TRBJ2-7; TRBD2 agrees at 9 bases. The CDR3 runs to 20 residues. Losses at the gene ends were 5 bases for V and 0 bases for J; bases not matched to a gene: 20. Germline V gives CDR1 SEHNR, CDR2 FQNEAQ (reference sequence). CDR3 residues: CASSGLGLAEDMFSSYEQYF. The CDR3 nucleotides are TGTGCCAGCAGCGGCCTGGGACTAGCAGAAGATATGTTTAGCTCCTACGAGCAGTACTTC.

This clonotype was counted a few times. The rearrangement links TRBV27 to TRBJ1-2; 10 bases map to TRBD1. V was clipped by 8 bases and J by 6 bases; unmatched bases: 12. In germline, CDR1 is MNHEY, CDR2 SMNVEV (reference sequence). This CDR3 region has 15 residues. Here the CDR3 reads CASGSPPGTGDGYTF. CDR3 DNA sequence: TGTGCCAGCGGGTCCCCCCCCGGGACAGGGGATGGCTACACCTTC.

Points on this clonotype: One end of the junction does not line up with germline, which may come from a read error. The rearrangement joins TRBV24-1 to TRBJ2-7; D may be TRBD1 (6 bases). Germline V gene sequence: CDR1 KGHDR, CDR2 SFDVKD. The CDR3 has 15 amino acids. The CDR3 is CATGDPAQGGYEQYF. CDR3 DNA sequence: TGTGCCACCGGTGACCCCGCGCAAGGGGGCTACGAGCAGTACTTC.

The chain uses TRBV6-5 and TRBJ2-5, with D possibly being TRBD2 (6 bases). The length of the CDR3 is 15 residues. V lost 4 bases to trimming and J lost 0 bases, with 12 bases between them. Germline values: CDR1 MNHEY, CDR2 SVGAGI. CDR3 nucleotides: TGTGCCAGCAGTTTCCTCCGGGACTACCAAGAGACCCAGTACTTC. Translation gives CASSFLRDYQETQYF.

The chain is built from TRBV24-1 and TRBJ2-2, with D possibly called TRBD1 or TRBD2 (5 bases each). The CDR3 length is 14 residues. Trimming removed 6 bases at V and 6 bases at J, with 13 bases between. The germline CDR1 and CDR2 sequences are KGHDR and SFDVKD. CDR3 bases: TGTGCCACCAGTCCGGGGCTTGACGCCGGGGAGCTGTTTTTT. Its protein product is CATSPGLDAGELFF.

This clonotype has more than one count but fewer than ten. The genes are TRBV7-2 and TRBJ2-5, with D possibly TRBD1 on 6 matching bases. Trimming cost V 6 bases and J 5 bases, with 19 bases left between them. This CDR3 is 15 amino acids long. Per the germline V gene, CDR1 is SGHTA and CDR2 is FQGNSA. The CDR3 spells CASRSGATALETQYF. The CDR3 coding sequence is TGTGCCAGCAGGTCAGGGGCGACCGCGTTGGAGACCCAGTACTTC.

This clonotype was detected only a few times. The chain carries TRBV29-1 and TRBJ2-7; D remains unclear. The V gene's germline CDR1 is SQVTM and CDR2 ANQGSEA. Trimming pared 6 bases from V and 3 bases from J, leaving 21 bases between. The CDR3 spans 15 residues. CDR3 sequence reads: CSVLVWGRALYEQYF. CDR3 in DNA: TGCAGCGTCTTAGTCTGGGGAAGGGCGCTCTACGAGCAGTACTTC.

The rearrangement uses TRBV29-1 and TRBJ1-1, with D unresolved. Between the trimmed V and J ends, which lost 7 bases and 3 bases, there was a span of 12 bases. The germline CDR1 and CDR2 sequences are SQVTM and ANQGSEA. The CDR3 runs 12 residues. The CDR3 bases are TGCAGCGCATATTGGGTCGACACTGAAGCTTTCTTT. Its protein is CSAYWVDTEAFF.

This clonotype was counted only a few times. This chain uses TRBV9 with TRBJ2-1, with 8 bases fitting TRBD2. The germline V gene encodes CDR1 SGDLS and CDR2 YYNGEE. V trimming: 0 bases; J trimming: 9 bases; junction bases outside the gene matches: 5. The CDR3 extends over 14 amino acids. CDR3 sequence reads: CASSVVAGSGEQFF. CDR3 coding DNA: TGTGCCAGCAGCGTAGTAGCGGGATCAGGTGAGCAGTTCTTC. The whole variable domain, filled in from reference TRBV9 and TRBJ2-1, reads DSGVTQTPKHLITATGQRVTLRCSPRSGDLSVYWYQQSLDQGLQFLIQYYNGEERAKGNILERFSAQQFPDLHSELNLSSLELGDSALYFCASSVVAGSGEQFFGPGTRLTVL.

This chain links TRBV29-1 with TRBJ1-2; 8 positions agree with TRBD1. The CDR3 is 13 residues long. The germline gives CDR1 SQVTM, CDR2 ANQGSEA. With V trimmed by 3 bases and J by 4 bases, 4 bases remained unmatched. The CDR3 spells CSVETGASYGYTF. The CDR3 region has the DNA TGCAGCGTTGAGACAGGGGCAAGCTATGGCTACACCTTC.

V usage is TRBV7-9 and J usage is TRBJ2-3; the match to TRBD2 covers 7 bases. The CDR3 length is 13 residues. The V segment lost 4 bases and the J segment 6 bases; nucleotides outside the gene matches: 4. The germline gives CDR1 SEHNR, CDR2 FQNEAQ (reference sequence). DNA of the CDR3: TGTGCCAGCAGCTCCTGGGAGGGGGATACGCAGTATTTT. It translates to CASSSWEGDTQYF.

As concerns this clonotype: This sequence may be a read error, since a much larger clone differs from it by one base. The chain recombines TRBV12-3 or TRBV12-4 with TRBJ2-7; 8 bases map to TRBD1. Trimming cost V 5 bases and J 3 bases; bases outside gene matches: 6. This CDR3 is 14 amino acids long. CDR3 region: CASSDRGRGYEQYF. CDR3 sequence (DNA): TGTGCCAGCAGTGACAGGGGCCGGGGCTACGAGCAGTACTTC.

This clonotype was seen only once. For the CDR3, the DNA is TGTGCCAGCAGTTCACACACAGGGAAGGATTCACCCCTCCACTTT. Protein product: CASSSHTGKDSPLHF. The J gene is TRBJ1-6, the V gene TRBV28; TRBD1 is a possible D gene (6 bases). The length of the CDR3 is 15 residues. Looked up from germline, CDR1 is MDHEN and CDR2 is SYDVKM. Trimming cost V 4 bases and J 8 bases, with 15 bases left between them.